This record concerns one T cell receptor beta chain sequence. Its antigen specificity is not known. Per-base quality was not reported, and no clone a single base away is much larger than it. This sample stems from a study of blood T cells in healthy people across ages (dated by TCRdb to the mid-2010s). With respect to the entire study: In model experiments, roughly one uniquely barcoded TCR beta cDNA molecule per two T cells was captured by template switching. The study measured age-related changes in TCR beta repertoire diversity using deep sequencing normalized with unique cDNA molecular identifiers. The donors were divided into four age groups: young (average about 15 years), middle-aged (almost 40), aged (approximately 64) and long-lived (roughly 86). Donors of different ages were randomly distributed across sequencing lanes to avoid experimental bias. Using the same blood draw, the study looked at two additional independent replicas of 1 million unique cDNA reads for two donors, one aged 18 to 30 and the other aged 80 or older. What the research found in general, with its limitations: Donor CMV infection status was unknown, potentially confounding age-related changes in expanded clonotypes. Compared with the aged group, the long-lived group had more naive CD4+ T cells, fewer expanded clones and increased TCR diversity, suggesting age selection. Estimates of total diversity based on one million sequenced T cells were considered lower bounds and underestimates. As age increased, observed TCR beta diversity per million T cells dropped in a roughly linear way, and a significant reduction was already evident by age around 41. There was a strong correlation between observed TCR beta diversity and the percentage of naive T cells measured by flow cytometry. Bulk unsorted PBMC profiling prevented conclusive comparison of naive and antigen-experienced compartments.

V drops 5 bases and J drops 3 bases, leaving 21 bases in between. Looking up the germline V gene (reference sequence) yields CDR1 SEHNR and CDR2 FQNEAQ. The CDR3 runs 17 amino acids, cysteine and phenylalanine included. Only the CDR3 DNA is retained, 51 bases long and in frame from the first base. Receptor libraries were prepared by 5' RACE. Instrument used: Illumina HiSeq 2500. A second PCR of about 6 to 12 cycles was run with a J-beta primer mix and a sample-barcoded 5' primer. A template-switch 5' adaptor carrying 12 random nucleotides introduced a unique molecular identifier onto each TCR beta cDNA molecule. At least 2.5 million CDR3-containing paired-end reads were obtained from each sample. The Mint cDNA synthesis kit, primed by a TRBC-specific oligonucleotide, was used to synthesize first-strand cDNA from all RNA. All cDNA was treated with uracil-DNA glycosylase and then went through a first 18-cycle PCR with the universal primers M1SS and BC2_uni_R. Processing in the source paper ran as follows. Each sample was normalized by randomly selecting 1 million high-quality reads, each carrying a distinct molecular identifier. Instead of being binned into consensus sequences, reads that shared molecular identifiers were thrown out. MiTCR, run with a Q25 quality threshold and the strictest error-elimination algorithm, handled CDR3 identification, clonotype clustering and error correction. A nonparametric unseen species model using Euler transformation provided a lower-bound estimate of total TCR beta diversity. TCRdb reanalyzed the raw reads on its own, using fastp at Q25 for trimming and MiXCR for clone calling, and kept in-frame beta chains. Merged by CDR3 protein, the rows form single entries marked with the most common genes and DNA. The V and J calls shown here were made by TCRdb, not taken from the authors' results. The sample contains about 1.6 million distinct CDR3 sequences, roughly a third of them found a single time. The top ten hold approximately 10% of the sample.

Donors were 30 to 45 systemically healthy Caucasian individuals from Russia aged 6 to 90 years. Roughly 9 milliliters of peripheral blood were drawn from each donor into EDTA-treated Vacutainer tubes. PBMCs were isolated by Ficoll-Paque density-gradient centrifugation, with at least 7 million obtained per sample. Total RNA, at least 5 micrograms per sample, was extracted from PBMCs with Trizol reagent. Naive CD45RAhigh/CD27high T cell percentages were measured by flow cytometry on a PBMC aliquot from every donor. This TCR came from a woman in her 30s in good health. The chain was built from TRBV7-9 and TRBJ2-3; the D call is possibly TRBD1 or TRBD2, each sharing 5 bases. The specimen sequenced was blood. The CDR3 loop reads CASSPPLGTSGTDTQYF. The sequence in DNA is TGTGCCAGCAGCCCCCCCCTCGGGACCAGTGGGACAGATACGCAGTATTTT.